This T cell receptor beta chain was obtained from a study of regulatory T cells in long-lasting Graves disease. Study-wide background: Graves' patients diagnosed newly had used antithyroid drugs under 3 months. The study's findings and limits: Those with persistent disease had in common more public clonotypes (about 2,500) than new patients (roughly 970). The study found TRBV28, TRBJ1-2 and TRBJ2-5 favored in persistent disease.

Time point: newly diagnosed GD, antithyroid drugs for less than 3 months. Construction of the TCR library relied on RNA isolated from PBMCs. Guidelines of the American Thyroid Association were used to diagnose Graves' disease. Sequencing libraries for TCR beta were prepared with iRepertoire HTBI primers and Arm-PCR of CDR3 regions. MiXCR, run by TCRdb on the multiplex PCR reads, gives a single entry per CDR3 protein. The repertoire holds roughly 510,000 distinct CDR3 sequences, with roughly a sixth as singletons. Concerning this clonotype: The antigen is undetermined.

V lost 0 bases, J lost 4 bases, and 6 bases lay in between. The CDR3 is 14 residues long. These same data were also listed under a study on T cells in Graves' hyperthyroidism and ophthalmopathy.

The V gene is TRBV12-3 or TRBV12-4, the J gene TRBJ2-2, with D uncertain. The sample in question was peripheral blood mononuclear cells (PBMCs), obtained at new diagnosis, from a patient treated with antithyroid drugs. The clonotype originates from a man aged 18 to 29 with Graves disease. The CDR3 sequence is CASSLATTTGELFF. CDR3 sequence (DNA): TGTGCCAGCAGTTTAGCTACCACCACCGGGGAGCTGTTTTTT.